The present entry profiles one T cell receptor (beta chain) with its context. Original methodology: Amplification of reference gene primers was used by the study to estimate nucleated cell counts. The assay was immunoSEQ multiplex PCR, and TCRdb's table has in-frame clones only and misses some. D and trimming were read from the DNA, whereas the V and J calls and clone size are those reported in that table. The data show roughly 70,000 clones, around 67% seen once. These data belong to a study of blood T cell repertoires in COVID-19. Overall study context: Sites in the United States, Italy and Spain provided acute and convalescent COVID-19 samples. T cells, B-cell-depleted T cells, or PBMCs supplied cDNA or gDNA.

Germline CDR1 and CDR2: MDHEN and SYDVKM. The CDR3 runs 14 residues. Trimming took 6 bases from V and 6 from J; bases not matched to a gene: 7. This receptor was taken from a man between 60 and 75 years old with acute or convalescent COVID-19. The chain recombines TRBV28 with TRBJ2-4; 8 bases agree with TRBD2. Sequences were obtained from peripheral blood. In DNA, the CDR3 is TGTGCCAGCAGCGGAGTAGCGGGGCTAAACATTCAGTACTTC. Its translation is CASSGVAGLNIQYF.